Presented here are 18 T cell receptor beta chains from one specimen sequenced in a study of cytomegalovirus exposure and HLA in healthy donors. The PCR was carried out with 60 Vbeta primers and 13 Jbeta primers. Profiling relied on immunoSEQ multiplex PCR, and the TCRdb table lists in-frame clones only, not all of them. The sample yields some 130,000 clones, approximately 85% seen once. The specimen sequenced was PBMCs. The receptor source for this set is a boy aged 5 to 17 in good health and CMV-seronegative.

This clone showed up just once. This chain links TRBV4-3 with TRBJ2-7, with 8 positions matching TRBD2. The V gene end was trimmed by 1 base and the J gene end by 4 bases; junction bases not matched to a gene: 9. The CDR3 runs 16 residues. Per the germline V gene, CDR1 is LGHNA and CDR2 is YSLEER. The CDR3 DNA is TGCGCCAGCAGCCAAGTTGTCGTCCGGGAGGGGTACGAGCAGTACTTC. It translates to CASSQVVVREGYEQYF.

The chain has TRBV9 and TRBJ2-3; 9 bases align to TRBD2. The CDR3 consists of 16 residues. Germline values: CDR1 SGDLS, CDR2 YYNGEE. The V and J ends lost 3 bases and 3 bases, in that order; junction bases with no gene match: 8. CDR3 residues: CASSDRRAGGTDTQYF. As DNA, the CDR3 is TGTGCCAGCAGCGACAGGCGTGCGGGAGGGACAGATACGCAGTATTTT.

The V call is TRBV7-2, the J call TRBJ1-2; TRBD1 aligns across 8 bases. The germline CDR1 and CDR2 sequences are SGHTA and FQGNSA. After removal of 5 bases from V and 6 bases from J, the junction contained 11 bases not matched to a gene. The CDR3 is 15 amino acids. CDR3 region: CASSPPGQGLHGYTF. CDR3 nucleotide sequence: TGTGCCAGCAGCCCGCCCGGACAGGGTCTACATGGCTACACCTTC.

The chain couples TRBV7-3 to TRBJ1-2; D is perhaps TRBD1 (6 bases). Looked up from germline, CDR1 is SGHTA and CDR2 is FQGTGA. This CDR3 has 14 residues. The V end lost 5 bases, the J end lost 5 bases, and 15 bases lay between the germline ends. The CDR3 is CASSPQQGTYGYTF. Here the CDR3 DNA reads TGTGCCAGCAGCCCCCAACAGGGTACATATGGCTACACCTTC.

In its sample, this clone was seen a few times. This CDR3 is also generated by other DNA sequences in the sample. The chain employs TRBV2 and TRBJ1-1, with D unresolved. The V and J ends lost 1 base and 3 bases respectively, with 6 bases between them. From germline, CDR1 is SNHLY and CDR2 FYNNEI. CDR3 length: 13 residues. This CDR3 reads CASSEEGDTEAFF. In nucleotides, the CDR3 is TGTGCCAGCAGTGAAGAAGGAGACACTGAAGCTTTCTTT. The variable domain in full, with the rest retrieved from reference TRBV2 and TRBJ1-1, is EPEVTQTPSHQVTQMGQEVILRCVPISNHLYFYWYRQILGQKVEFLVSFYNNEISEKSEIFDDQFSVERPDGSNFTLKIRSTKLEDSAMYFCASSEEGDTEAFFGQGTRLTVV.

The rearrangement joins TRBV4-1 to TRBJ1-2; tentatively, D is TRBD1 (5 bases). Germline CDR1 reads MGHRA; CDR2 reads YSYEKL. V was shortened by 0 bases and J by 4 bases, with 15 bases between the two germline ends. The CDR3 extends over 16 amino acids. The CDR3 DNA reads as TGCGCCAGCAGCCAAGATTGGTGGCAGGGTGGCTATGGCTACACCTTC. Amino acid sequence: CASSQDWWQGGYGYTF.

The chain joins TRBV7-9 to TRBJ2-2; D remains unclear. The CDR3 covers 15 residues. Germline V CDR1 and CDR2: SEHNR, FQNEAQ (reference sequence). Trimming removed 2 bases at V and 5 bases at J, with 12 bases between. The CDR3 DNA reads TGTGCCAGCAGCTTAACTGGCCCGAGGACCGGGGAGCTGTTTTTT. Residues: CASSLTGPRTGELFF.

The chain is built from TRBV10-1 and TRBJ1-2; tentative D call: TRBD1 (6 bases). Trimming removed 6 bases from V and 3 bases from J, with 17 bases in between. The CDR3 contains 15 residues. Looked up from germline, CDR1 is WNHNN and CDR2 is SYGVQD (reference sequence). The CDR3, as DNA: TGCGCCAGCAGAGTTGGGAGGGGGGAGGACTATGGCTACACCTTC. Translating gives CASRVGRGEDYGYTF.

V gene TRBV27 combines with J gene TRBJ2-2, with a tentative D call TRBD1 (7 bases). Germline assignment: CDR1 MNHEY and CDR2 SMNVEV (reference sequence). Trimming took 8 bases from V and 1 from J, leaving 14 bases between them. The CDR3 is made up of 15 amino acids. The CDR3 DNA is TGTGCCAGCCATTTTCAGGGGGGGAACACCGGGGAGCTGTTTTTT. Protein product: CASHFQGGNTGELFF.

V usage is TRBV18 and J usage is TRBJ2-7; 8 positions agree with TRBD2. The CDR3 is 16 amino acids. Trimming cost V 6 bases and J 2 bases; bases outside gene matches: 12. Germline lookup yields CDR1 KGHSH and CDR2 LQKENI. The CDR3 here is CASSPARTSRTYEQYF. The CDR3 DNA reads TGTGCCAGCTCGCCTGCTCGGACTAGCCGAACCTACGAGCAGTACTTC.

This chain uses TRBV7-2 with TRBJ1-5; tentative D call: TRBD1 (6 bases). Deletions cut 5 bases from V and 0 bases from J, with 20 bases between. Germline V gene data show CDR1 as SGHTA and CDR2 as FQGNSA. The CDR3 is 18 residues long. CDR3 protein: CASSLRTDNTYSNQPQHF. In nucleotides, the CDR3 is TGTGCCAGCAGCCTAAGGACAGATAACACTTATAGCAATCAGCCCCAGCATTTT.

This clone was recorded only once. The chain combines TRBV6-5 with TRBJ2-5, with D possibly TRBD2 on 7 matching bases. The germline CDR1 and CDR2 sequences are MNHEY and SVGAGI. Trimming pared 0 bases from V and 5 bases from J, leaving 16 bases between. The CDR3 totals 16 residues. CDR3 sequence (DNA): TGTGCCAGCAGTTACTCTTGGGGGGGCCCCGCGGAGACCCAGTACTTC. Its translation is CASSYSWGGPAETQYF.

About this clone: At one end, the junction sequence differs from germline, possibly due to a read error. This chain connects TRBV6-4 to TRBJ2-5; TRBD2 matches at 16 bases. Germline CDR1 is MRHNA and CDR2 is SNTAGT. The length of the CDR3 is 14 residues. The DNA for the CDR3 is TGTGCCAGCAGTCCGGGACTAGCGGGAGGGCCGATCCACTTC. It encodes CASSPGLAGGPIHF.

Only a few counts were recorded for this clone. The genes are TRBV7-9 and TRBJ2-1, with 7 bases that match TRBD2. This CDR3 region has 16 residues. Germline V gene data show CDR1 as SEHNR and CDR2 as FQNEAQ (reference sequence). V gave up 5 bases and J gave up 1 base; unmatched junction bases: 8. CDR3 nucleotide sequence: TGTGCCAGCAGCCTCTCGGCGGGAGCTTCCTACAATGAGCAGTTCTTC. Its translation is CASSLSAGASYNEQFF. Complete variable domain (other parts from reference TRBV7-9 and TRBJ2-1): DTGVSQNPRHKITKRGQNVTFRCDPISEHNRLYWYRQTLGQGPEFLTYFQNEAQLEKSRLLSDRFSAERPKGSFSTLEIQRTEQGDSAMYLCASSLSAGASYNEQFFGPGTRLTVL.

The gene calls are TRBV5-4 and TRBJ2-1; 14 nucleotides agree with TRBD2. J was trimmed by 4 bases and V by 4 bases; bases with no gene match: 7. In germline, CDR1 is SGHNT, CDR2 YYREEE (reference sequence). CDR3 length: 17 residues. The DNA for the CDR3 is TGTGCCAGCAGCACACGACTAGCGGGGGGGCTGTACAATGAGCAGTTCTTC. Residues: CASSTRLAGGLYNEQFF.

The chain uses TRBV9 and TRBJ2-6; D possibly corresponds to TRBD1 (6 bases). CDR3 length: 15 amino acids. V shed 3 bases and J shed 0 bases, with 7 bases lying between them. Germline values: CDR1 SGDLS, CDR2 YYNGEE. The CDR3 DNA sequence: TGTGCCAGCAGCGGACAGGACTCTGGGGCCAACGTCCTGACTTTC. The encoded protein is CASSGQDSGANVLTF.

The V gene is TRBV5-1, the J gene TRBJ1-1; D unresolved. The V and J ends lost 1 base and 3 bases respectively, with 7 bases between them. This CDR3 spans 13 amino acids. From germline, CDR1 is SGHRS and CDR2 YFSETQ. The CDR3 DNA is TGCGCCAGCAGCTTGAACGGAGACACTGAAGCTTTCTTT. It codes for CASSLNGDTEAFF. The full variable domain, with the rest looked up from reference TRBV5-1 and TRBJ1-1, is KAGVTQTPRYLIKTRGQQVTLSCSPISGHRSVSWYQQTPGQGLQFLFEYFSETQRNKGNFPGRFSGRQFSNSRSEMNVSTLELGDSALYLCASSLNGDTEAFFGQGTRLTVV.

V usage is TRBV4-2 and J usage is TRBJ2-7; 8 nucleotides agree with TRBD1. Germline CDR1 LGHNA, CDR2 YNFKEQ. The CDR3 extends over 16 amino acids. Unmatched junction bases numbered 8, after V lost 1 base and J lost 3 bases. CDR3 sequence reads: CASSQVGQAAGYEQYF. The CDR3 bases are TGTGCCAGCAGCCAAGTGGGACAGGCCGCCGGCTACGAGCAGTACTTC.